Shown below are 7 T cell receptor beta chains from a single sample sequenced in a study of identical twins. TCRdb passed the 5' RACE reads through MiXCR, listing each CDR3 protein once. Of some 710,000 distinct CDR3 sequences listed, around 5.7% are singletons. Sequenced input: naive T cells sorted from blood. These receptors were obtained from a young man in good health.

This clonotype was seen more than once but under ten times. The V and J genes are TRBV6-5 and TRBJ2-5, with 14 bases aligning to TRBD2. J was trimmed by 5 bases and V by 0 bases; bases with no gene match: 11. The CDR3 covers 19 residues. Germline V gene data show CDR1 as MNHEY and CDR2 as SVGAGI. For the CDR3, the DNA is TGTGCCAGCAGTTACTCGAGAGAAGGGACTAGCGGGAGTAAGGAGACCCAGTACTTC. The encoded protein is CASSYSREGTSGSKETQYF.

This clonotype was observed at least ten times. The chain employs TRBV24-1 and TRBJ2-5; D is undetermined. Germline V CDR1 and CDR2: KGHDR, SFDVKD. Trimming pared 4 bases from V and 1 base from J, leaving 9 bases between. CDR3 size: 14 residues. The CDR3 protein is CATSDPISQETQYF. The CDR3 DNA reads as TGTGCCACCAGTGACCCTATCTCCCAAGAGACCCAGTACTTC.

This clonotype was recorded a few times. Here the CDR3 reads CASSLLSEGSGYTF. In DNA form, the CDR3 reads TGCGCCAGCAGCCTCCTCTCCGAGGGCTCTGGCTACACCTTC. V is TRBV5-1 and J is TRBJ1-2; D is undetermined. Germline CDR1 reads SGHRS; CDR2 reads YFSETQ. Trimming took off 4 bases at V and 7 bases at J, with 17 bases between the two ends. The CDR3 sequence is 14 residues long.

This clonotype was detected many times. The chain recombines TRBV20-1 with TRBJ2-1; D is perhaps TRBD2 (6 bases). Germline CDR1 reads DFQATT; CDR2 reads SNEGSKA (reference sequence). There are 14 residues in the CDR3. Deletions cut 6 bases from V and 6 bases from J, with 18 bases between. The CDR3 nucleotides are TGCAGTGCCGTTCGGGAGTGGGAAATCAATGAGCAGTTCTTC. Translated, it gives CSAVREWEINEQFF.

This clonotype was seen repeatedly, ten times or more. The chain carries TRBV20-1 and TRBJ2-1; 8 nucleotides align to TRBD2. The CDR3 is 14 residues long. CDR1 is DFQATT and CDR2 is SNEGSKA in the germline V gene (reference sequence). Trimming at V came to 6 bases and at J to 7 bases, leaving 11 bases not matched to a gene. This CDR3 reads CSAPGREGKNEQFF. CDR3 DNA: TGCAGTGCCCCCGGTCGGGAGGGGAAGAATGAGCAGTTCTTC.

The CDR3 DNA follows: TGTGCCAGCAGCCGACCGGACAGGGCGTTAGAGACCCAGTACTTC. Protein: CASSRPDRALETQYF. The chain joins TRBV13 to TRBJ2-5; the match to TRBD1 covers 8 bases. Germline CDR1 PRHDT, CDR2 FYEKMQ (reference sequence). The V and J ends lost 5 bases and 4 bases, in that order; junction bases with no gene match: 9. The CDR3 spans 15 residues. The variable domain in full, completed from reference TRBV13 and TRBJ2-5, reads AAGVIQSPRHLIKEKRETATLKCYPIPRHDTVYWYQQGPGQDPQFLISFYEKMQSDKGSIPDRFSAQQFSDYHSELNMSSLELGDSALYFCASSRPDRALETQYFGPGTRLLVL.

This clonotype was observed many times. The chain links TRBV5-1 to TRBJ2-5; D is ambiguous. Trimming pared 1 base from V and 1 base from J, leaving 8 bases between. This CDR3 has 14 residues. Germline V gene lookup returns CDR1 SGHRS and CDR2 YFSETQ. The CDR3 loop reads CASSLIPSQETQYF. In DNA form, the CDR3 reads TGCGCCAGCAGCTTGATCCCCAGCCAAGAGACCCAGTACTTC.